Below, 25 T cell receptor beta chains from the same sample are listed, as sequenced in a study of T cells in Graves' hyperthyroidism and ophthalmopathy. Amplified TCR beta CDR3 regions derived from RNA transcripts. With the HTBI primer set, the TCR CDR3 went through a first round of RT-PCR. One entry per CDR3 protein, called by TCRdb with MiXCR from the multiplex PCR reads. In the table there are 600,000 to 900,000 distinct CDR3 sequences, around 15% of which are singletons. Sequencing used blood. All receptors come from a man between 18 and 35 years old with Graves' hyperthyroidism.

This chain links TRBV3-1 with TRBJ1-5; a weak D match, TRBD1 (5 bases). Trimming took 3 bases from V and 5 from J, leaving 20 bases between them. CDR1 is LGHDT and CDR2 is YNNKEL in the germline V gene (reference sequence). The CDR3 runs to 17 residues. The CDR3 is CASSHSLHRGRDQPQHF. The CDR3 DNA sequence: TGTGCCAGCAGCCATTCCCTGCACCGGGGCCGAGATCAGCCCCAGCATTTT. The full variable domain, in which reference TRBV3-1 and TRBJ1-5 provide the parts outside the CDR3, is DTAVSQTPKYLVTQMGNDKSIKCEQNLGHDTMYWYKQDSKKFLKIMFSYNNKELIINETVPNRFSPKSPDKAHLNLHINSLELGDSAVYFCASSHSLHRGRDQPQHFGDGTRLSIL.

This clonotype was seen a handful of times. CDR3 amino acids: CSVLAEWTQYF. CDR3 coding DNA: TGCAGCGTTCTAGCGGAATGGACCCAGTACTTC. The chain couples TRBV29-1 to TRBJ2-5; TRBD2 matches 7 bases. The CDR3 spans 11 residues. CDR1 SQVTM and CDR2 ANQGSEA come from the germline V gene. V lost 5 bases and J lost 7; bases outside the gene matches: 4.

In this sample, this clonotype turned up many times. J is TRBJ2-6 and V is TRBV11-2; TRBD1 is a possible D gene (6 bases). Germline V gene lookup returns CDR1 SGHAT and CDR2 FQNNGV. The V and J ends lost 3 bases and 1 base respectively, with 13 bases between them. The CDR3 covers 17 residues. The chain's CDR3 is CASSFHRVRSGANVLTF. The CDR3 nucleotides are TGTGCCAGCAGCTTCCACAGGGTTAGGTCTGGGGCCAACGTCCTGACTTTC.

This clonotype was observed at least ten times. The gene calls are TRBV5-5 and TRBJ1-1; TRBD1 matches 8 bases. The germline gives CDR1 SGHKS, CDR2 YYEKEE (reference sequence). The CDR3 totals 16 residues. Trimming removed 5 bases from V and 6 bases from J; junction bases left unmatched: 15. The CDR3 protein is CASRRMAGQGGAEAFF. The CDR3 nucleotides read TGTGCCAGCAGGCGCATGGCCGGACAGGGTGGGGCTGAAGCTTTCTTT.

Comments on this clonotype: Mismatch with germline at one junction end may stem from a read error. This chain uses TRBV10-2 with TRBJ1-6, with TRBD1 as a possible D gene (6 bases). This CDR3 has 13 residues. CDR1 WSHSY and CDR2 SAAADI come from the germline V gene. CDR3 region: CTSSSQGRSPLHF. The DNA of the CDR3 is TGCACCAGCAGTTCTCAGGGGAGGTCACCCCTCCACTTT.

This clonotype was seen many times. The chain combines TRBV24-1 with TRBJ2-1; D is possibly TRBD2 (5 bases). The germline V gene has CDR1 KGHDR and CDR2 SFDVKD. The CDR3 length is 17 residues. V shed 0 bases and J shed 1 base, with 12 bases lying between them. In nucleotides, the CDR3 is TGTGCCACCAGTGATTTGCCTGCTAGGGAGTCCTACAATGAGCAGTTCTTC. Its protein product is CATSDLPARESYNEQFF.

This clonotype was seen repeatedly, ten times or more. The chain recombines TRBV28 with TRBJ2-7, with D perhaps TRBD1 (5 bases). This CDR3 is 15 amino acids long. The ends were cut back, 6 bases at V and 0 bases at J, with 15 bases in the middle. Germline assignment: CDR1 MDHEN and CDR2 SYDVKM. This CDR3 reads CASSWGRRNSYEQYF. The CDR3 coding sequence is TGTGCCAGCAGCTGGGGCAGACGAAACTCCTACGAGCAGTACTTC.

This clonotype was detected only a few times. This chain joins TRBV6-1 and TRBJ1-6; 10 nucleotides match TRBD1. CDR1 MNHNS and CDR2 SASEGT come from the germline V gene. This CDR3 is 15 amino acids long. The ends lost 4 bases at V and 7 bases at J; junction bases unmatched: 4. The CDR3 DNA reads TGTGCCAGCAGTGGGGGACAGGGGTGGAATTCACCCCTCCACTTT. The encoded protein is CASSGGQGWNSPLHF.

At least ten counts were recorded for this clonotype. The V and J genes are TRBV6-1 and TRBJ2-1, with TRBD2 identical over 8 bases. CDR1 is MNHNS, CDR2 SASEGT, per germline. The CDR3 is 14 amino acids. The junction had 1 base not matched to a gene; V was cut back by 6 bases and J by 0 bases. CDR3 protein: CASRSGSSYNEQFF. The CDR3 bases are TGTGCCAGCAGGAGCGGGAGCTCCTACAATGAGCAGTTCTTC.

This clonotype was counted a few times. The chain links TRBV7-9 to TRBJ2-1, with D unclear. The J call is in doubt because the DNA end fits TRBJ2-7 better. Germline CDR1 reads SEHNR; CDR2 reads FQNEAQ (reference sequence). This CDR3 region has 12 residues. The CDR3 loop reads CASSPSYNEQYF. For the CDR3, the DNA is TGTGCCAGCAGCCCGTCCTACAATGAGCAGTACTTC.

As for this clonotype: This may be a read error, as it is one base from a much larger clone. The chain recombines TRBV20-1 with TRBJ2-1; 10 nucleotides agree with TRBD1. This CDR3 comprises 15 residues. Germline values: CDR1 DFQATT, CDR2 SNEGSKA (reference sequence). The V segment lost 3 bases and the J segment 5 bases; nucleotides outside the gene matches: 7. Here the CDR3 reads CSARVGQGFHNEQFF. CDR3 in DNA: TGCAGTGCTAGGGTGGGACAGGGGTTCCACAATGAGCAGTTCTTC.

This clonotype was seen repeatedly, ten times or more. This rearrangement joins TRBV5-1 to TRBJ2-1; a weak D match, TRBD2 (5 bases). The V gene's germline CDR1 is SGHRS and CDR2 YFSETQ. The CDR3 has 16 amino acids. V lost 4 bases and J 1 base, leaving 15 bases between the germline ends. CDR3 coding DNA: TGCGCCAGCAGCCTCGCTCGGGATCGATCCTACAATGAGCAGTTCTTC. Translated, it gives CASSLARDRSYNEQFF.

J is TRBJ1-4 and V is TRBV19; D remains ambiguous. There are 13 residues in the CDR3. In germline, CDR1 is LNHDA, CDR2 SQIVND (reference sequence). With 5 bases removed from V and 10 bases from J, the gap between germline ends came to 14 bases. Here the CDR3 DNA reads TGTGCCAGTAGTGCACCGGGCCTCTCAAAACTGTTTTTT. It yields the protein CASSAPGLSKLFF. The complete variable domain, with remaining parts taken from reference TRBV19 and TRBJ1-4, reads DGGITQSPKYLFRKEGQNVTLSCEQNLNHDAMYWYRQDPGQGLRLIYYSQIVNDFQKGDIAEGYSVSREKKESFPLTVTSAQKNPTAFYLCASSAPGLSKLFFGSGTQLSVL.

This clonotype was observed many times. CDR3 DNA sequence: TGCAGTGGCGAGGGCGGTAGCACAGATACGCAGTATTTT. As protein: CSGEGGSTDTQYF. The chain couples TRBV20-1 to TRBJ2-3; a possible D gene is TRBD2 (5 bases). Germline CDR1 DFQATT, CDR2 SNEGSKA (reference sequence). This CDR3 is 13 amino acids long. With 7 bases removed from V and 0 bases from J, the gap between germline ends came to 11 bases.

This clonotype has only a few counts. The junction departs from the called germline gene at one end, perhaps through a read error. The CDR3 DNA follows: TGCGCCAGCAGCGAAGACGCTGACCGTTCGAATCAGCCCCAGCATTTT. This gives the protein CASSEDADRSNQPQHF. The V and J genes are TRBV4-3 and TRBJ1-5; D gene ambiguous. Germline-derived CDR1 and CDR2 are LGHNA and YSLEER. The CDR3 sequence is 16 residues long.

V is TRBV7-6 and J is TRBJ2-1; 10 nucleotides align to TRBD2. Looked up from germline, CDR1 is SGHVS and CDR2 is FNYEAQ. Unmatched junction bases numbered 15, after V lost 6 bases and J lost 10 bases. The CDR3 runs 16 residues. This chain's CDR3 is CASRPGLAERKGEQFF. As DNA, the CDR3 is TGTGCCAGCAGACCCGGACTAGCGGAGCGGAAGGGAGAGCAGTTCTTC.

About this clonotype itself: It may be a read error: a sequence one base away is much more abundant. This CDR3 reads CASILWGSGSTDTQYF. CDR3 sequence (DNA): TGTGCCAGCATCCTATGGGGTAGCGGGAGCACAGATACGCAGTATTTT. V and J are TRBV7-2 and TRBJ2-3, with TRBD2 matching 7 bases. The CDR3 contains 16 residues. Trimming removed 7 bases from V and 0 bases from J; junction bases left unmatched: 10. Germline assignment: CDR1 SGHTA and CDR2 FQGNSA.

In this sample, this clonotype turned up a few times. The J gene is TRBJ1-1, the V gene TRBV20-1, with D tentatively TRBD1 (5 bases). V gave up 2 bases and J gave up 7 bases, with 14 bases separating them. The germline CDR1 and CDR2 sequences are DFQATT and SNEGSKA (reference sequence). The CDR3 extends over 13 amino acids. CDR3 amino acids: CSARRGPAFEAFF. The CDR3 coding sequence is TGCAGTGCTAGAAGGGGCCCGGCCTTTGAAGCTTTCTTT.

The rearrangement links TRBV19 to TRBJ2-2, with D uncertain. The CDR3 length is 13 residues. The germline CDR1 and CDR2 sequences are LNHDA and SQIVND (reference sequence). Trimming took off 6 bases at V and 3 bases at J, with 8 bases between the two ends. CDR3 sequence: CASRPGYTGELFF. As DNA, the CDR3 is TGTGCCAGTAGGCCCGGATACACCGGGGAGCTGTTTTTT.

This clonotype was seen repeatedly, ten times or more. The V gene is TRBV12-3 or TRBV12-4, the J gene TRBJ2-1, with 10 bases lining up with TRBD2. Losses at the gene ends were 5 bases for V and 6 bases for J; bases not matched to a gene: 10. CDR3 length: 16 residues. The CDR3 DNA is TGTGCCAGCAGTCCGGGGTCTAGCGGGAGTACCAATGAGCAGTTCTTC. It codes for CASSPGSSGSTNEQFF.

This clonotype has ten or more counts. The V and J genes are TRBV4-1 and TRBJ1-5; no reliable D call. Deletions cut 3 bases from V and 2 bases from J, with 14 bases between. This CDR3 spans 16 amino acids. Germline V gene lookup returns CDR1 MGHRA and CDR2 YSYEKL. Here the CDR3 reads CASSQPDGLGNQPQHF. As DNA, the CDR3 is TGCGCCAGCAGCCAGCCAGACGGATTGGGCAATCAGCCCCAGCATTTT.

J is TRBJ1-1 and V is TRBV7-2, with D maybe TRBD1 (5 bases). CDR3 size: 16 residues. V shed 1 base and J shed 6 bases, with 18 bases lying between them. Germline CDR1 and CDR2: SGHTA and FQGNSA. CDR3 DNA: TGTGCCAGCAGCTTAGGGGTGGGGGGACGACTCGCTGAAGCTTTCTTT. The encoded protein is CASSLGVGGRLAEAFF.

The CDR3 loop reads CASLAGGSYNEQFF. For the CDR3, the DNA is TGTGCCAGCCTAGCGGGTGGCTCCTACAATGAGCAGTTCTTC. This rearrangement joins TRBV28 to TRBJ2-1, with 8 bases that match TRBD2. Trimming at V came to 8 bases and at J to 0 bases, leaving 3 bases not matched to a gene. The CDR3 is 14 residues long. CDR1 is MDHEN and CDR2 is SYDVKM in the germline V gene.

The table lists this clonotype with a few counts. The CDR3 protein is CSGRESYEQYF. The CDR3 region has the DNA TGCAGCGGTAGGGAGTCCTACGAGCAGTACTTC. The chain carries TRBV29-1 and TRBJ2-7; the D gene is possibly TRBD2 (5 bases). The CDR3 contains 11 residues. Germline values: CDR1 SQVTM, CDR2 ANQGSEA. V dropped 7 bases and J dropped 1 base, with 8 bases sitting between them.

The chain uses TRBV4-2 and TRBJ2-1; 11 positions agree with TRBD1. CDR1 is LGHNA and CDR2 is YNFKEQ in the germline V gene. There are 15 residues in the CDR3. V was pared by 6 bases and J by 9 bases, with 10 bases of the junction left unmatched. The CDR3 coding sequence is TGTGCCAGCAGTCACGGGACAGGGGGTTTAGTTGAGCAGTTCTTC. It is translated as CASSHGTGGLVEQFF.